This TCR beta chain was observed in a study of blood T cell repertoires in COVID-19. Original analysis: From reference gene primer amplification, estimates of nucleated cell counts were derived. Clones were read by immunoSEQ multiplex PCR, and TCRdb kept only the in-frame ones, dropping some. The D gene and trimming were derived from the DNA, and the V and J assignments and clone size from that table. The sample consists of 200,000 to 300,000 clones, around 89% of them appearing once. This TCR came from a woman in her forties with acute or convalescent COVID-19. Sequenced input: peripheral blood.

The CDR3 DNA reads as TGTGCCAGCAGCGTACAGGGGGCCCCCAACACTGAAGCTTTCTTT. This codes for CASSVQGAPNTEAFF. The genes are TRBV2 and TRBJ1-1, with 9 bases lining up with TRBD1. This CDR3 has 15 amino acids. Looked up from germline, CDR1 is SNHLY and CDR2 is FYNNEI. V lost 6 bases and J lost 2; bases outside the gene matches: 7. The full variable domain, rest sourced from reference TRBV2 and TRBJ1-1, is EPEVTQTPSHQVTQMGQEVILRCVPISNHLYFYWYRQILGQKVEFLVSFYNNEISEKSEIFDDQFSVERPDGSNFTLKIRSTKLEDSAMYFCASSVQGAPNTEAFFGQGTRLTVV.